A single sample is the source of the 5 T cell receptor beta chains below, sequenced in a study of blood T cells in healthy people across ages. It was with a sample-barcoded 5' primer and a J-beta primer mix that a second PCR of about 6 to 12 cycles was run. TCRdb re-derived calls from the 5' RACE reads in MiXCR, one entry per CDR3 protein. The table includes 1.5 million to 2 million distinct CDR3 sequences, roughly 43% detected once. The specimen was blood. The receptors come from a human donor in good health.

This chain connects TRBV6-5 to TRBJ1-2, with D hard to call. This CDR3 has 14 residues. V gave up 1 base and J gave up 4 bases, with 10 bases separating them. The germline CDR1 and CDR2 sequences are MNHEY and SVGAGI. The CDR3 is CASSYFLRGYGYTF. CDR3 in DNA: TGTGCCAGCAGTTACTTTCTCCGGGGCTATGGCTACACCTTC.

The chain couples TRBV2 to TRBJ2-3, with TRBD2 matching over 11 bases. The V gene's germline CDR1 is SNHLY and CDR2 FYNNEI. With 11 bases clipped from V and 0 bases from J, the junction kept 13 bases outside the gene matches. The CDR3 has 17 amino acids. CDR3 DNA sequence: TGTGCCTTAATCTTTAGCGGGGGGGCCCGGAGCACAGATACGCAGTATTTT. It is translated as CALIFSGGARSTDTQYF.

This clonotype showed up just a few times. The V call is TRBV5-1, the J call TRBJ1-3; maybe TRBD1 (5 bases). Germline V CDR1 and CDR2: SGHRS, YFSETQ. Trimming removed 4 bases from V and 1 base from J, with 12 bases in between. The CDR3 is made up of 15 amino acids. In DNA form, the CDR3 reads TGCGCCAGCAGCATTGACGGGGCTTCTGGAAACACCATATATTTT. It yields the protein CASSIDGASGNTIYF.

This rearrangement joins TRBV28 to TRBJ2-5; D is unresolved. Germline-derived CDR1 and CDR2 are MDHEN and SYDVKM. The CDR3 sequence is 15 residues long. The germline V and J ends were trimmed by 2 bases and 1 base, with 11 bases remaining between them. The CDR3 region is CASSLSAEVQETQYF. The CDR3 bases are TGTGCCAGCAGTTTAAGCGCAGAAGTCCAAGAGACCCAGTACTTC.

A few counts support this clonotype. The chain recombines TRBV7-8 with TRBJ2-7; 11 nucleotides agree with TRBD2. The CDR3 runs to 17 residues. Losses at the gene ends were 5 bases for V and 3 bases for J; bases not matched to a gene: 12. Germline lookup yields CDR1 SGHVS and CDR2 FQNEAQ. In DNA, the CDR3 is TGTGCCAGCAGCCCCCGACTAGCGGGAATAAAGAGCTACGAGCAGTACTTC. The encoded protein is CASSPRLAGIKSYEQYF.